These T cell receptor beta chains were read from a single sample in a study of T cells after yellow fever vaccination. TCRdb used MiXCR to reprocess the 5' RACE reads, holding one entry per CDR3 protein. This sample has a few hundred thousand distinct CDR3 sequences, with around 8.1% found just once. This material consisted of PBMCs, taken more than 35 days after the first yellow fever vaccination. The receptor source for this set is a man between 18 and 35 years old who received the YFV17D yellow fever vaccine. The CDR3 runs from the conserved cysteine through the conserved F or W. D genes are given only for firm matches. Clone sizes are given selectively: once, few, many, or a class where the clone is expanded.

many,NA,TRBV12-3/TRBV12-4,TRBJ1-1,CASSPGGGNTEAFF,TGTGCCAGCAGCCCCGGCGGCGGTAACACTGAAGCTTTCTTT
few,NA,TRBV15,TRBJ2-7,CATSRGGQLDYEQYF,TGTGCCACCAGCAGAGGGGGGCAATTGGATTACGAGCAGTACTTC
few,TRBD1,TRBV7-2,TRBJ1-2,CASSETGVVYGYTF,TGTGCCAGCAGCGAGACAGGGGTTGTCTATGGCTACACCTTC
few,NA,TRBV5-1,TRBJ1-1,CASSLADGARSTEAFF,TGCGCCAGCAGCCTCGCGGATGGGGCGCGCAGCACTGAAGCTTTCTTT
few,NA,TRBV7-2,TRBJ1-2,CASSSSVGISHYGYTF,TGTGCCAGCAGCTCCTCGGTGGGCATCAGCCATTATGGCTACACCTTC
few,NA,TRBV3-1,TRBJ2-3,CASSQRSDDTQYF,TGTGCCAGCAGCCAACGGTCTGATGATACGCAGTATTTT
NA,TRBD2,TRBV10-3,TRBJ2-5,CAISESLAVAARETQYF,TGTGCCATCAGTGAGTCGCTAGCGGTAGCTGCACGGGAGACCCAGTACTTC
few,NA,TRBV20-1,TRBJ2-7,CSARDRAGPIYEQYF,TGCAGTGCTAGAGATCGGGCAGGACCTATCTACGAGCAGTACTTC
few,TRBD2,TRBV6-5,TRBJ2-7,CASSYSSGGTYEQYF,TGTGCCAGCAGTTACAGTAGCGGGGGGACGTACGAGCAGTACTTC
NA,NA,TRBV5-1,TRBJ2-2,CASSFTGTFTGELFF,TGCGCCAGCAGCTTTACCGGGACGTTCACCGGGGAGCTGTTTTTT
NA,NA,TRBV7-2,TRBJ1-1,CASRRSGVTEAFF,TGTGCCAGCCGCCGATCGGGGGTCACTGAAGCTTTCTTT
many,NA,TRBV7-7,TRBJ2-5,CASGSGAQETQYF,TGTGCTAGCGGATCGGGGGCACAAGAGACCCAGTACTTC
NA,TRBD1,TRBV28,TRBJ2-2,CASLQTGAAGELFF,TGTGCCAGCCTCCAGACAGGGGCGGCCGGGGAGCTGTTTTTT
NA,NA,TRBV12-3/TRBV12-4,TRBJ2-3,CASSVRGVPDTQYF,TGTGCCAGTTCCGTAAGGGGTGTTCCGGATACGCAGTATTTT
NA,NA,TRBV5-4,TRBJ2-1,CASSLQLNEQFF,TGTGCCAGCAGCTTACAGCTCAATGAGCAGTTCTTC
few,TRBD1,TRBV20-1,TRBJ1-2,CSAPRTGGHGGYGYTF,TGCAGTGCTCCGCGGACAGGGGGCCATGGGGGCTATGGCTACACCTTC
many,NA,TRBV5-1,TRBJ2-1,CASSFASGLNEQFF,TGCGCCAGCAGCTTTGCGTCAGGGCTCAATGAGCAGTTCTTC
few,NA,TRBV19,TRBJ1-2,CASSIDSRGLYGYTF,TGTGCCAGTAGTATCGACAGCCGTGGCCTCTATGGCTACACCTTC
few,NA,TRBV30,TRBJ1-3,CAWMASSGNTIYF,TGTGCCTGGATGGCCAGCTCTGGAAACACCATATATTTT
NA,NA,TRBV20-1,TRBJ2-2,CSAEAADTGELFF,TGCAGTGCTGAGGCGGCCGACACCGGGGAGCTGTTTTTT
few,NA,TRBV6-5,TRBJ1-1,CASSFALGARTEAFF,TGTGCCAGCAGTTTTGCCCTGGGGGCGCGGACTGAAGCTTTCTTT
few,TRBD1,TRBV6-2/TRBV6-3,TRBJ1-1,CASSRGQGARGPSYSTEAFF,TGTGCCAGCAGTCGTGGACAGGGGGCGCGCGGGCCCAGTTATTCGACTGAAGCTTTCTTT
NA,NA,TRBV5-1,TRBJ2-1,CASSQPTKDNEQFF,TGCGCCAGCAGCCAGCCCACGAAGGACAATGAGCAGTTCTTC
few,TRBD1,TRBV7-8,TRBJ1-1,CASSLGNSGGAFF,TGTGCCAGCAGCTTAGGCAATTCAGGGGGAGCTTTCTTT
NA,TRBD1,TRBV10-1,TRBJ1-1,CASSNRGTTEAFF,TGCGCCAGCAGCAACAGGGGTACCACTGAAGCTTTCTTT
once,NA,TRBV5-5,TRBJ2-7,CASILGAGEWYEQYF,TGTGCCAGCATATTAGGGGCAGGGGAGTGGTACGAGCAGTACTTC
few,TRBD2,TRBV20-1,TRBJ2-1,CSAGGRGGRPYNEQFF,TGCAGTGCAGGCGGGCGGGGGGGCAGACCCTACAATGAGCAGTTCTTC
NA,NA,TRBV5-1,TRBJ2-3,CASSLQGISTDTQYF,TGCGCCAGCAGCTTACAGGGTATAAGCACAGATACGCAGTATTTT
NA,NA,TRBV3-1,TRBJ2-1,CASSQIYEQFF,TGTGCCAGCAGCCAAATCTATGAGCAGTTCTTC
many,TRBD1,TRBV7-9,TRBJ1-2,CASSPTGTNYGYTF,TGTGCCAGCAGCCCGACAGGGACTAACTATGGCTACACCTTC
NA,NA,TRBV29-1,TRBJ2-7,CSDQTGDRACYEQYF,TGCAGCGATCAAACAGGAGATAGAGCCTGCTACGAGCAGTACTTC
few,NA,TRBV20-1,TRBJ2-5,CSAVEFQETQYF,TGCAGCGCCGTCGAATTTCAAGAGACCCAGTACTTC
few,TRBD2,TRBV10-3,TRBJ2-7,CAISGTSDSSEQYF,TGTGCCATCAGTGGGACTAGCGATTCTAGCGAGCAGTACTTC
NA,TRBD2,TRBV5-1,TRBJ2-7,CASRVGLASSYEQYF,TGCGCCAGCAGAGTCGGACTAGCAAGCTCCTACGAGCAGTACTTC
few,NA,TRBV7-2,TRBJ1-4,CASSLDSFRGEKLFF,TGTGCCAGCAGCTTAGATTCCTTCAGGGGTGAAAAACTGTTTTTT
many,NA,TRBV27,TRBJ2-2,CASSFSPGEGGGELFF,TGTGCCAGCAGTTTCTCGCCAGGGGAAGGAGGCGGGGAGCTGTTTTTT
few,TRBD2,TRBV6-2/TRBV6-3,TRBJ2-1,CASNQAGGRNEQFF,TGTGCCAGCAATCAAGCGGGGGGGCGGAATGAGCAGTTCTTC
few,TRBD1,TRBV19,TRBJ1-1,CASSTGQGAAEAFF,TGTGCCAGTAGTACGGGACAGGGTGCCGCTGAAGCTTTCTTT
few,TRBD1,TRBV6-1,TRBJ2-7,CASSEYAGTGGFYEQYF,TGTGCCAGCAGTGAATACGCTGGGACAGGGGGCTTTTACGAGCAGTACTTC
many,TRBD1,TRBV27,TRBJ2-3,CASSFLQGSTDTQYF,TGTGCCAGCAGTTTTTTACAGGGGAGCACAGATACGCAGTATTTT
few,TRBD2,TRBV10-3,TRBJ2-6,CAISESFLPLAPLAGVKGNVLTF,TGTGCCATCAGTGAGTCTTTCCTCCCGCTCGCCCCCCTAGCGGGGGTGAAGGGCAACGTCCTGACTTTC
many,NA,TRBV6-2/TRBV6-3,TRBJ2-2,CASSYSVIDTGELFF,TGTGCCAGCAGTTACAGCGTGATCGACACCGGGGAGCTGTTTTTT
NA,NA,TRBV4-1,TRBJ1-1,CASSRGGIAGPLNTEAFF,TGCGCCAGCAGCCGCGGCGGAATAGCAGGGCCCCTGAACACTGAAGCTTTCTTT
many,NA,TRBV5-1,TRBJ1-1,CASSLAGGGEAFF,TGCGCCAGCAGCTTGGCGGGGGGAGGGGAAGCTTTCTTT
NA,NA,TRBV28,TRBJ2-4,CASSPVGVAKNIQYF,TGTGCCAGCAGCCCAGTCGGGGTAGCCAAAAACATTCAGTACTTC
once,NA,TRBV7-2,TRBJ1-1,CASSLAEGSEAFF,TGTGCCAGCAGCTTAGCGGAAGGTTCTGAAGCTTTCTTT